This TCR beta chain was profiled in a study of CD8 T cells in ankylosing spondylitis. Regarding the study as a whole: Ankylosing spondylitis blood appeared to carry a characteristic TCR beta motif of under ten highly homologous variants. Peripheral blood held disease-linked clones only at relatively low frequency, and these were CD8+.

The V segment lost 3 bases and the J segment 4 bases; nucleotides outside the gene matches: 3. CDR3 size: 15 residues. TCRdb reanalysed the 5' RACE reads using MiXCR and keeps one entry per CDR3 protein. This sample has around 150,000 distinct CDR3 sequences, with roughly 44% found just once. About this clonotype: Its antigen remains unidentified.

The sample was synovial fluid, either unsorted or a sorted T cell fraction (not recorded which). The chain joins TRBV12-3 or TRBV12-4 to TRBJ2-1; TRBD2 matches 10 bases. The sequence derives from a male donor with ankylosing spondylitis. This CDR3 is CASSLDSGGYNEQFF. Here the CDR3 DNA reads TGTGCCAGCAGTTTGGATAGCGGGGGGTACAATGAGCAGTTCTTC.